This entry concerns a single T cell receptor (beta chain). The antigen is not known. Antigen-specific CD4+ T cells were expanded with viral peptide pools in the ViraFEST assay before sequencing. Following 10 days of culture, CD4+ T cells were isolated. Among the vaccine recipients, none had a prior SARS-CoV-2 infection, and nucleocapsid antibodies were negative. The culture medium for two million PBMC per well included 10 IU/ml IL-2 and roughly 10 ug/ml peptides. Profiling relied on immunoSEQ multiplex PCR, and the TCRdb table lists in-frame clones only, not all of them. Among roughly 35,000 clones, 55% to 85% were seen once, and the ten largest hold around 30%. Trimming stripped 2 bases from V and 10 bases from J, with 9 bases between. Germline CDR1 LGHNA, CDR2 YNFKEQ. This CDR3 is built from 12 residues. The data stem from a study of vaccination effects on CD4 cells after COVID-19. Study overall: Participants completed two doses of the BNT162b2 or mRNA-1273 vaccine.

Study observations and caveats: Convalescent patients were few in the study, and early post-infection timepoints were absent. Healthy vaccinees had only 1 of 255 vaccine-induced clones cross-react with common cold coronaviruses.

Material: CD4+ T cells from PBMCs cultured with HCoV-OC43 spike peptides, obtained before COVID-19 vaccination. Subset indicated: HCoV-OC43 spike overlapping peptide pool stimulation. This clonotype originated in a human donor who received a COVID-19 vaccine. This chain joins TRBV4-2 and TRBJ2-1, with D unresolved. CDR3 coding DNA: TGTGCCAGCAGCCAACCCATTGGGGAGCAGTTCTTC. This gives the protein CASSQPIGEQFF.